This T cell receptor beta chain was recorded in a study of blood T cell repertoires in COVID-19. About the research overall: The samples span acute and convalescent COVID-19 from the United States, Italy and Spain. PBMCs, B-cell-depleted T cells, or T cells were the source of the cDNA or gDNA that made up the material.

V gave up 5 bases and J gave up 7 bases, with 15 bases separating them. The germline V gene encodes CDR1 SQVTM and CDR2 ANQGSEA. The CDR3 runs to 12 residues. How the authors handled the data: Reference gene primer amplification gave nucleated cell count estimates. The table came from immunoSEQ multiplex PCR; TCRdb's copy has only in-frame clones and leaves some out. V and J calls and clone size follow that table, whereas D and trimming were derived from the DNA. This repertoire shows 200,000 to 300,000 clones, around 90% found once; its top ten account for 0.7%. Material for sequencing was peripheral blood. The chain has TRBV29-1 and TRBJ2-7; D may be TRBD2 (5 bases). The sequence was collected from a human donor in a cohort sampled during active COVID-19. DNA of the CDR3: TGCAGCGTTATGGCGGACTCACAGGAGCAGTACTTC. Translated: CSVMADSQEQYF.